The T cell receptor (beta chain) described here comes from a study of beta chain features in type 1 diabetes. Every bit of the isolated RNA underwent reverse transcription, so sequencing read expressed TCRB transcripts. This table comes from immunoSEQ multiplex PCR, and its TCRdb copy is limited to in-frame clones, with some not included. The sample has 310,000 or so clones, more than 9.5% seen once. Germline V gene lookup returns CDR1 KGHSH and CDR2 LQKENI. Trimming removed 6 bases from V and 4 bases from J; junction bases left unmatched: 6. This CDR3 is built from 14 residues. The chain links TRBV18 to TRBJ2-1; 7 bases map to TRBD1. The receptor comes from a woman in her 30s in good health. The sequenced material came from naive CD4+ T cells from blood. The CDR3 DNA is TGTGCCAGCTCCCGGGACAGCCTGTACAATGAGCAGTTCTTC. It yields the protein CASSRDSLYNEQFF. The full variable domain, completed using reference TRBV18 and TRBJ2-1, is NAGVMQNPRHLVRRRGQEARLRCSPMKGHSHVYWYRQLPEEGLKFMVYLQKENIIDESGMPKERFSAEFPKEGPSILRIQQVVRGDSAAYFCASSRDSLYNEQFFGPGTRLTVL.